Given below is one T cell receptor (beta chain) in context. The antigen is unknown. CDR1 is SGDLS, CDR2 YYNGEE, per germline. The CDR3 length is 14 residues. V dropped 6 bases and J dropped 4 bases, with 16 bases sitting between them. Using immunoSEQ multiplex PCR, the repertoire was profiled, and TCRdb retains in-frame clones only, with some absent. Of 6,000 to 6,500 clones in the sample, under 85% were seen once. The data were obtained in a study of chemoradiotherapy in HPV16-positive cancers. The study's findings and limits: Non-HPV-specific T cells did not expand in tumors during treatment, whereas candidate HPV-specific clones and E7-related motifs did. Only a couple of HPV16-positive patients supplied the functional HPV-specificity definition.

The specimen was tumor tissue, collected from a patient who underwent chemoradiotherapy. This rearrangement joins TRBV9 to TRBJ1-1, with D perhaps TRBD1 (6 bases). The sequence derives from a human donor with HPV-associated anogenital cancer. CDR3 region: CASTLGLGGTEAFF. Here the CDR3 DNA reads TGTGCCAGCACCCTAGGATTAGGGGGCACTGAAGCTTTCTTT.